The 28 T cell receptor beta chains in this list originate from one sample, sequenced in a study of blood T cell repertoires in COVID-19. TCRdb's table, derived via immunoSEQ multiplex PCR, lists solely in-frame clones and lacks some. The sample lists tens of thousands of clones; 70% to 90% were seen once. Sequencing was carried out using peripheral blood. The receptor set was obtained from a woman older than 75 in a cohort sampled during active or convalescent COVID-19.

The chain is built from TRBV9 and TRBJ2-3; the D gene is possibly TRBD2 (6 bases). CDR1 is SGDLS, CDR2 YYNGEE, per germline. The CDR3 consists of 14 residues. Between the trimmed V and J ends, which lost 6 bases and 5 bases, there was a span of 16 bases. CDR3 sequence: CASTLYGGLDTQYF. As DNA, the CDR3 is TGTGCCAGCACCCTTTATGGGGGGTTAGATACGCAGTATTTT.

The CDR3, as DNA: TGTGCCAGTAGACGGACAGCAACTAATGAAAAACTGTTTTTT. This encodes CASRRTATNEKLFF. The genes are TRBV19 and TRBJ1-4; perhaps TRBD1 as D (6 bases). Germline CDR1 is LNHDA and CDR2 is SQIVND (reference sequence). The CDR3 loop spans 14 amino acids. V gave up 6 bases and J gave up 0 bases, with 8 bases separating them.

J is TRBJ2-7 and V is TRBV5-1, with TRBD2 matching 13 bases. The V and J ends lost 5 bases and 6 bases, in that order; junction bases with no gene match: 5. The CDR3 consists of 14 residues. CDR1 is SGHRS and CDR2 is YFSETQ in the germline V gene. In DNA, the CDR3 is TGCGCCAGCAGTCCCGGGACTAGCGGGGTCGAGCAGTACGTC. Protein product: CASSPGTSGVEQYV.

The chain links TRBV7-2 to TRBJ1-1; TRBD1 matches at 7 bases. Germline CDR1 SGHTA, CDR2 FQGNSA. The length of the CDR3 is 14 residues. After removal of 5 bases from V and 4 bases from J, the junction contained 7 bases not matched to a gene. DNA of the CDR3: TGTGCCAGCAGCATGGGACAGACAAGCACTGAAGCTTTCTTT. The encoded protein is CASSMGQTSTEAFF.

This chain joins TRBV30 and TRBJ1-6, with 7 bases lining up with TRBD1. There are 13 residues in the CDR3. CDR1 GTSNPN and CDR2 SVGIG come from the germline V gene (reference sequence). Unmatched junction bases numbered 7, after V lost 4 bases and J lost 10 bases. CDR3 amino acids: CAWKRQGGSPLHF. The CDR3 coding sequence is TGTGCCTGGAAGCGGCAGGGGGGATCACCCCTCCACTTT.

In its sample, this clone was seen a few times. The chain combines TRBV5-4 with TRBJ2-2; 7 positions agree with TRBD2. This CDR3 has 16 residues. V shed 7 bases and J 2 bases; nucleotides not matched to a gene: 11. In germline, CDR1 is SGHNT, CDR2 YYREEE (reference sequence). DNA for the CDR3: TGTGCCAGCTTGGTGGGTAGCGGGCGTAACACCGGGGAGCTGTTTTTT. Translating gives CASLVGSGRNTGELFF.

A few counts support this clone. The chain links TRBV21-1 to TRBJ1-2; the table gives TRBD1 as D, unverified against the DNA. TRBV21-1 is given as a pseudogene. This CDR3 is built from 14 residues. In nucleotides, the CDR3 is TGTGCCAGCTCCGACAGGGTATCGTCGAATGGCTACACCTTC. It encodes CASSDRVSSNGYTF.

This clone was seen more than once but under ten times. The chain joins TRBV7-8 to TRBJ1-6, with TRBD1 matching 9 bases. V dropped 2 bases and J dropped 3; count of bases not matched to a gene: 8. The V gene's germline CDR1 is SGHVS and CDR2 FQNEAQ. This CDR3 is built from 18 residues. This chain's CDR3 is CASSLRVQGAFYNSPLHF. In nucleotides, the CDR3 is TGTGCCAGCAGCTTAAGGGTACAGGGGGCTTTCTATAATTCACCCCTCCACTTT.

The V call is TRBV24-1, the J call TRBJ2-1; 8 nucleotides line up with TRBD2. V shed 0 bases and J 7 bases; nucleotides not matched to a gene: 7. The germline V gene has CDR1 KGHDR and CDR2 SFDVKD. The CDR3 contains 16 residues. The CDR3 spells CATSDLTGRAGNEQFF. The CDR3 region has the DNA TGTGCCACCAGTGATTTGACCGGGAGGGCCGGAAATGAGCAGTTCTTC.

This clone has just a few counts. The chain combines TRBV7-2 with TRBJ1-1; D might be TRBD1 (6 bases). Germline V gene lookup returns CDR1 SGHTA and CDR2 FQGNSA. The V end was cut by 4 bases, the J end by 3 bases, with 15 bases between. The CDR3 is 15 amino acids. In DNA, the CDR3 is TGTGCCAGCAGCTCGTGGGGGCAGGGCTACACTGAAGCTTTCTTT. It codes for CASSSWGQGYTEAFF.

V gene TRBV5-1 combines with J gene TRBJ1-3, with 7 positions matching TRBD1. V dropped 5 bases and J dropped 2; count of bases not matched to a gene: 4. This CDR3 is 14 amino acids long. Per the germline V gene, CDR1 is SGHRS and CDR2 is YFSETQ. The CDR3 DNA sequence: TGCGCCAGCAGTGACAGGGACGCTGGAAACACCATATATTTT. This encodes CASSDRDAGNTIYF.

CDR3 in DNA: TGTGCCAGCAGCCAGGGAGGGGGGACTTCTGAAGCTTTCTTT. It yields the protein CASSQGGGTSEAFF. V and J are TRBV3-1 (or the pseudogene TRBV3-2) and TRBJ1-1, with D perhaps matching TRBD1 (6 bases). Germline V gene data show CDR1 as LGHDT and CDR2 as YNNKEL (reference sequence). V gave up 3 bases and J gave up 6 bases, with 14 bases separating them. The CDR3 has 14 residues.

The chain employs TRBV30 and TRBJ1-2; TRBD1 matches at 9 bases. CDR1 is GTSNPN, CDR2 SVGIG, per germline (reference sequence). The CDR3 runs to 14 residues. J gave up 3 bases and V 3 bases, and 5 bases lay outside the gene matches. CDR3 residues: CAWRPDRGDYGYTF. CDR3 in DNA: TGTGCCTGGAGGCCGGACAGGGGAGACTATGGCTACACCTTC.

In this sample, this clone turned up once. The V call is TRBV5-6, the J call TRBJ1-2, with D possibly matching TRBD1 (6 bases). Trimming pared 4 bases from V and 4 bases from J, leaving 17 bases between. CDR3 length: 15 amino acids. Germline CDR1 and CDR2: SGHDT and YYEEEE. The CDR3: CASSPDRLLIYGYTF. The CDR3 DNA follows: TGTGCCAGCAGCCCCGACAGGTTACTGATCTATGGCTACACCTTC.

The rearrangement links TRBV12-3 or TRBV12-4 to TRBJ1-5; D unclear. The CDR3 length is 12 residues. V gave up 9 bases and J gave up 7 bases, with 13 bases separating them. The CDR3, as DNA: TGTGCCAGTAGGGAGGGATCCCAGCCCCAGCATTTT. It encodes CASREGSQPQHF.

This chain links TRBV28 with TRBJ1-5; 11 nucleotides line up with TRBD1. After removal of 5 bases from V and 6 bases from J, the junction contained 3 bases not matched to a gene. This CDR3 region has 14 residues. Germline V gives CDR1 MDHEN, CDR2 SYDVKM. The CDR3 DNA reads TGTGCCAGCAGTCGGACAGGGGGCGGTCAGCCCCAGCATTTT. Translated: CASSRTGGGQPQHF.

The chain carries TRBV5-8 and TRBJ2-3; TRBD2 matches at 7 bases. CDR1 is SGHTS and CDR2 is YDEGEE in the germline V gene. The CDR3 runs 15 residues. V shed 0 bases, J shed 3 bases, and the junction held 4 bases outside the gene matches. DNA for the CDR3: TGTGCCAGCAGCTTGGACGCGGGAGTTACAGATACGCAGTATTTT. Translation: CASSLDAGVTDTQYF.

This clone was seen a handful of times. The chain has TRBV7-6 and TRBJ1-1; D might be TRBD1 (5 bases). This CDR3 has 18 residues. V gave up 1 base and J gave up 1 base, with 19 bases separating them. Germline V CDR1 and CDR2: SGHVS, FNYEAQ. The CDR3 coding sequence is TGTGCCAGCAGCTTAGTATTTCGGCAGGGTATAAAGAACACTGAAGCTTTCTTT. Its protein is CASSLVFRQGIKNTEAFF.

This clone showed up just once. The chain is built from TRBV7-3 and TRBJ1-1; the D is unclear. Germline V gene lookup returns CDR1 SGHTA and CDR2 FQGTGA. The CDR3 has 13 residues. V lost 2 bases, J lost 7 bases, and 11 bases lay in between. CDR3 sequence reads: CASSLPGSREAFF. In DNA, the CDR3 is TGTGCCAGCAGCTTACCGGGGAGCCGTGAAGCTTTCTTT.

This clone occurred once. The V call is TRBV10-3, the J call TRBJ1-2; D remains unclear. CDR3 length equals 14 residues. CDR1 is ENHRY and CDR2 is SYGVKD in the germline V gene. V gave up 3 bases and J gave up 8 bases, with 16 bases separating them. CDR3 coding DNA: TGTGCCATCAGTGATTCCGGGGTTTCGCGCGGCTACACCTTC. The encoded protein is CAISDSGVSRGYTF.

The chain carries TRBV7-9 and TRBJ1-3; D ambiguous. V lost 5 bases and J lost 0, with 11 bases in between. The CDR3 contains 15 residues. Looked up from germline, CDR1 is SEHNR and CDR2 is FQNEAQ (reference sequence). For the CDR3, the DNA is TGTGCCAGCAGCCAAACTGTAAACTCTGGAAACACCATATATTTT. Its protein is CASSQTVNSGNTIYF.

V gene TRBV19 combines with J gene TRBJ1-5; 9 nucleotides line up with TRBD1. Germline V lookup: CDR1 LNHDA, CDR2 SQIVND (reference sequence). The CDR3 extends over 17 amino acids. Unmatched junction bases numbered 10, after V lost 5 bases and J lost 2 bases. DNA for the CDR3: TGTGCCAGTAGTGCGGGACAGGGCCTCAGAGGCAATCAGCCCCAGCATTTT. Its protein product is CASSAGQGLRGNQPQHF.

CDR3 in DNA: TGCGCCAGCAGTGAGACTCTTGAGAACACTGAAGCTTTCTTT. It yields the protein CASSETLENTEAFF. The chain recombines TRBV10-2 with TRBJ1-1; no clear D gene. V was cut by 2 bases and J by 1 base, with 8 bases left in between. CDR3 length: 14 residues. Per the germline V gene, CDR1 is WSHSY and CDR2 is SAAADI.

V is TRBV21-1 and J is TRBJ1-6; the D segment call TRBD1 is taken from the table without a DNA check. TRBV21-1 is a listed pseudogene. The CDR3 consists of 15 residues. CDR3 sequence reads: CASSKWGKDNSPLHF. In nucleotides, the CDR3 is TGTGCCAGCAGCAAATGGGGCAAGGATAATTCACCCCTCCACTTT.

This clone has just a few counts. This chain links TRBV10-3 with TRBJ1-3; 10 nucleotides line up with TRBD1. CDR3 length: 16 amino acids. V shed 6 bases, J shed 0 bases, and the junction held 5 bases outside the gene matches. CDR1 is ENHRY and CDR2 is SYGVKD in the germline V gene. The CDR3, as DNA: TGTGCCATCAGGGGACAGGGGACTCTCTCTGGAAACACCATATATTTT. This gives the protein CAIRGQGTLSGNTIYF.

The chain employs TRBV29-1 and TRBJ1-1, with a weak D call TRBD1 (5 bases). Trimming removed 3 bases from V and 0 bases from J, with 17 bases in between. The CDR3 contains 16 residues. Germline V gene lookup returns CDR1 SQVTM and CDR2 ANQGSEA. DNA of the CDR3: TGCAGCGTTGATCATTTTCAGGGCTTTATGAACACTGAAGCTTTCTTT. Translated: CSVDHFQGFMNTEAFF.

The rearrangement uses TRBV2 and TRBJ1-2; D unclear. Germline CDR1 and CDR2: SNHLY and FYNNEI. The germline V and J ends were trimmed by 9 bases and 0 bases, with 14 bases remaining between them. The CDR3 is 14 residues long. The CDR3 spells CARNVRSTNYGYTF. In DNA, the CDR3 is TGTGCCAGAAATGTTCGGAGCACTAACTATGGCTACACCTTC.

This sequence joins TRBV5-8 and TRBJ1-2, with 12 bases identical to TRBD1. CDR3 size: 16 residues. V lost 2 bases, J lost 7 bases, and 9 bases stayed unmatched. Germline-derived CDR1 and CDR2 are SGHTS and YDEGEE. CDR3 nucleotides: TGTGCCAGCAGCTTCGGTCTGGGACAGGGGGCTGGTGGCTACACCTTC. Protein: CASSFGLGQGAGGYTF.